Listed here are 8 T cell receptor beta chains from one sample, sequenced in a study of T cells after yellow fever vaccination. MiXCR, run by TCRdb on the 5' RACE reads, gives a single entry per CDR3 protein. This sample has 120,000 or so distinct CDR3 sequences, with about 16% found just once. The sequenced sample was CD8+ T cells sorted from PBMCs, obtained 5 days after the yellow fever booster vaccination. These TCRs come from a man younger than 35 who received the YFV17D yellow fever vaccine.

Ten or more counts support this clonotype. The DNA for the CDR3 is TGTGCCAGCAGTGACTCTAGCGGGGGGCCCACAGATACGCAGTATTTT. Residues: CASSDSSGGPTDTQYF. The rearrangement joins TRBV12-3 or TRBV12-4 to TRBJ2-3; TRBD2 aligns across 11 bases. CDR3 length: 16 residues. V trimming: 5 bases; J trimming: 2 bases; junction bases outside the gene matches: 6.

The chain is built from TRBV2 and TRBJ2-3; TRBD2 is a possible D gene (5 bases). CDR1 is SNHLY and CDR2 is FYNNEI in the germline V gene. Trimming took 7 bases from V and 3 from J, leaving 8 bases between them. The CDR3 has 12 amino acids. The CDR3 sequence is CASKTGTDTQYF. The DNA of the CDR3 is TGTGCCAGCAAAACGGGAACAGATACGCAGTATTTT.

This clonotype was found many times. V usage is TRBV6-5 and J usage is TRBJ2-1; 7 bases are shared with TRBD2. Germline V gives CDR1 MNHEY, CDR2 SVGAGI. V lost 0 bases, J lost 4 bases, and 9 bases stayed unmatched. This CDR3 contains 17 residues. CDR3 region: CASSYSGGSGPYNEQFF. CDR3 coding DNA: TGTGCCAGCAGTTACTCGGGTGGTAGCGGGCCTTACAATGAGCAGTTCTTC.

The chain employs TRBV12-3 or TRBV12-4 and TRBJ1-2, with 9 bases lining up with TRBD1. The J segment lost 6 bases and the V segment lost 5 bases, leaving 10 bases of the junction unmatched. There are 15 residues in the CDR3. In DNA form, the CDR3 reads TGTGCCAGCAGTACGGGGACAGGGAGAACCGATGGCTACACCTTC. Amino acids: CASSTGTGRTDGYTF.

The chain links TRBV7-2 to TRBJ2-3, with TRBD2 matching 11 bases. V gave up 5 bases and J gave up 6 bases; unmatched junction bases: 10. The CDR3 is 16 residues long. Germline V CDR1 and CDR2: SGHTA, FQGNSA. CDR3 in amino acids: CASSTRLAGQRDTQYF. As DNA, the CDR3 is TGTGCCAGCAGCACCAGACTAGCGGGGCAAAGGGATACGCAGTATTTT.

This clonotype was picked up many times. The rearrangement joins TRBV5-1 to TRBJ2-1; 9 nucleotides align to TRBD2. J was trimmed by 9 bases and V by 2 bases; bases with no gene match: 12. The CDR3 spans 16 residues. Per germline, CDR1 SGHRS and CDR2 YFSETQ. The CDR3 coding sequence is TGCGCCAGCAGCTTAGGTCTAGGCGGGGGGGCCACTGAGCAGTTCTTC. Translation gives CASSLGLGGGATEQFF. The entire variable domain, with the rest obtained from reference TRBV5-1 and TRBJ2-1, is as follows: KAGVTQTPRYLIKTRGQQVTLSCSPISGHRSVSWYQQTPGQGLQFLFEYFSETQRNKGNFPGRFSGRQFSNSRSEMNVSTLELGDSALYLCASSLGLGGGATEQFFGPGTRLTVL.

This clonotype was counted between two and nine times. The V gene is TRBV27, the J gene TRBJ2-5, with TRBD2 identical over 14 bases. J lost 5 bases, V lost 0 bases, and 8 bases had no gene match. CDR3 size: 18 residues. Per germline, CDR1 MNHEY and CDR2 SMNVEV (reference sequence). This chain's CDR3 is CASSLSRLAGGRGETQYF. The CDR3, as DNA: TGTGCCAGCAGTTTATCGAGACTAGCGGGGGGGCGTGGGGAGACCCAGTACTTC.

This chain links TRBV4-3 with TRBJ2-1, with TRBD2 identical over 8 bases. The CDR3 runs 16 residues. Looked up from germline, CDR1 is LGHNA and CDR2 is YSLEER. Trimming cost V 3 bases and J 4 bases; bases outside gene matches: 8. The CDR3 sequence: CASSHGPGGLYNEQFF. The CDR3 DNA reads as TGCGCCAGCAGCCATGGGCCGGGGGGGCTTTACAATGAGCAGTTCTTC.